Only a few counts were recorded for the clone carrying this TCR beta chain. Its antigen is unknown. The library was prepared for alpha chains; this beta chain is a stray read, so its frequency means little. This sample is drawn from a study of spatial heterogeneity in lung cancer. V shed 11 bases and J shed 4 bases, with 15 bases lying between them. The germline V gene encodes CDR1 LGHDT and CDR2 YNNKEL (reference sequence). The CDR3 has 12 residues. The study, taken as a whole, reports: In tumors, expanded intratumoral alpha and beta TCR counts tracked mutation counts.

Via MiXCR, TCRdb re-called the 5' RACE reads, giving one row per CDR3 protein. The sample yields 14,000 or so distinct CDR3 sequences, 4.7% seen once. The time point was: sample taken at primary tumor resection. The chain is built from TRBV3-1 and TRBJ2-7; TRBD2 might be the D (6 bases). The TCR sequence derives from a female donor with early-stage non-small cell lung cancer. Sequencing was performed on lung tumor tissue, taken at surgery. The CDR3 DNA sequence: TGTGCCGCGGGGCCGCAGGGATACGAGCAGTACTTC. It encodes CAAGPQGYEQYF.